This T cell receptor beta chain was obtained from a study of beta chain features in type 1 diabetes. Reverse transcribing all isolated RNA meant expressed TCRB transcripts were sequenced. Libraries were prepared by immunoSEQ multiplex PCR; TCRdb keeps only in-frame clonotypes and omits some of them. The table includes some 350,000 clones, roughly 13% detected once. General study points: For Type 1 diabetes patients, all four CD4+ subsets carried TCRB CDR3s that were moderately but significantly shorter.

The CDR3 runs to 12 residues. Trimming removed 4 bases at V and 2 bases at J, with 7 bases between. CDR1 SQVTM and CDR2 ANQGSEA come from the germline V gene. This clone showed up many times. Its specificity is not known. The receptor was isolated from a woman aged 18-30 years with type 1 diabetes. Specimen: naive CD4+ T cells from blood. The chain joins TRBV29-1 to TRBJ2-3; D gene unclear. DNA for the CDR3: TGCAGCGTTGTAACTGCCACAGATACGCAGTATTTT. It is translated as CSVVTATDTQYF.